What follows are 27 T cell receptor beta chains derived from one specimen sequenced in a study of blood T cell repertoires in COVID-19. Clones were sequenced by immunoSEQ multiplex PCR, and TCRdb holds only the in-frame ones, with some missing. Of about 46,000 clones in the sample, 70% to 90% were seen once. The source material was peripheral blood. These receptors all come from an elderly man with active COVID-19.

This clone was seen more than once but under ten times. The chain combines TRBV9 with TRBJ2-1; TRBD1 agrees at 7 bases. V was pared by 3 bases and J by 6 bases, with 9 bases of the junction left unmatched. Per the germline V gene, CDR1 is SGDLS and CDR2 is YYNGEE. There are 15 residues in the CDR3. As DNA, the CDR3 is TGTGCCAGCAGCGAAACCGGGACAGCCTTCAATGAGCAGTTCTTC. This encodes CASSETGTAFNEQFF.

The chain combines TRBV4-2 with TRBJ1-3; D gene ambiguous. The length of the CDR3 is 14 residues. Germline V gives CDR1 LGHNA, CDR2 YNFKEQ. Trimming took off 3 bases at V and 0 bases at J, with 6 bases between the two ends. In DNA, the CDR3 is TGTGCCAGCAGCCATCATTCCTCTGGAAACACCATATATTTT. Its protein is CASSHHSSGNTIYF.

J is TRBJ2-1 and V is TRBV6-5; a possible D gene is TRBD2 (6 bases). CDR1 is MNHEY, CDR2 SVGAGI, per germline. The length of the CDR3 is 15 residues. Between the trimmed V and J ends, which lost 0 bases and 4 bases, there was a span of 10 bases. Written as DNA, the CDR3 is TGTGCCAGCAGTTACTCTGCGGGAACTTACAATGAGCAGTTCTTC. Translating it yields CASSYSAGTYNEQFF.

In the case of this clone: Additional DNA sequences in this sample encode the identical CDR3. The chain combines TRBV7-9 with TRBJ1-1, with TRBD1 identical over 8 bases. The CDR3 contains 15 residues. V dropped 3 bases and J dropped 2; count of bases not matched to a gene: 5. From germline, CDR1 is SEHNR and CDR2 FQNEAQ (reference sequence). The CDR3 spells CASSFLGQANTEAFF. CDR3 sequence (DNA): TGTGCCAGCAGCTTTTTGGGACAGGCAAACACTGAAGCTTTCTTT.

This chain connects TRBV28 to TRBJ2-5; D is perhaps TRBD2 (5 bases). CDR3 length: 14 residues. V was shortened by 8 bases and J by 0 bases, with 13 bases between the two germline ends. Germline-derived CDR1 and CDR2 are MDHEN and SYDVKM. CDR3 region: CASVSGDNQETQYF. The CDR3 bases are TGTGCCAGCGTCTCCGGGGATAACCAAGAGACCCAGTACTTC.

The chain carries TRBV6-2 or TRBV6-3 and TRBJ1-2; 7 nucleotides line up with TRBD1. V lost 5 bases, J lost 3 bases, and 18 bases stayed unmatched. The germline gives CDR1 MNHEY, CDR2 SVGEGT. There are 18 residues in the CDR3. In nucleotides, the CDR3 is TGTGCCAGCAGTCCAATCGCCCCCGACAGGGCCTCCTACTATGGCTACACCTTC. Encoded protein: CASSPIAPDRASYYGYTF.

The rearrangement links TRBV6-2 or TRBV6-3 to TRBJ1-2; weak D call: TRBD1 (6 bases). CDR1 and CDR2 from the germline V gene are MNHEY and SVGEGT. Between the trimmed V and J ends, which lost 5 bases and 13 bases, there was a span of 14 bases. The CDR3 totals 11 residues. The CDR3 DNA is TGTGCCAGCAGTGGGGACACACAAGGCACCTTC. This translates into CASSGDTQGTF.

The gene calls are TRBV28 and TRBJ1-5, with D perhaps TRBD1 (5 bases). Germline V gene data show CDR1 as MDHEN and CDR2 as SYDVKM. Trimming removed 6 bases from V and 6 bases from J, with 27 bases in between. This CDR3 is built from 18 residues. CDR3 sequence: CASSTGTKGEPRSQPQHF. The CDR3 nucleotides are TGTGCCAGCAGCACTGGGACTAAAGGCGAGCCGAGGAGTCAGCCCCAGCATTTT.

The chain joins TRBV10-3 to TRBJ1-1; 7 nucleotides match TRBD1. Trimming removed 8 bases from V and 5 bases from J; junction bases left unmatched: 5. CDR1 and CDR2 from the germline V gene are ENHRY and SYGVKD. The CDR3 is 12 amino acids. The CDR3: CAIGTGVTEAFF. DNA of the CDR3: TGTGCCATCGGAACAGGGGTGACTGAAGCTTTCTTT.

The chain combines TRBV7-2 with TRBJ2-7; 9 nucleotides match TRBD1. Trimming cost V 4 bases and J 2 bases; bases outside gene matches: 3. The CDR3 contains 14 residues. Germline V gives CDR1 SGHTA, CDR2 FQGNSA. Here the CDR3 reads CASSSGTGTYEQYF. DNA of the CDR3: TGTGCCAGCAGCTCCGGGACAGGGACCTACGAGCAGTACTTC.

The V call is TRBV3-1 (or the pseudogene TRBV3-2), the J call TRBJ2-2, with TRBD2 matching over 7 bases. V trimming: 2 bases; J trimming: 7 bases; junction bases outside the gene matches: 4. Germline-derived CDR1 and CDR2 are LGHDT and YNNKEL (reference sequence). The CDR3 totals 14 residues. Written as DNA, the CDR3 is TGTGCCAGCAGCCAAACTAGCGTACACGGGGAGCTGTTTTTT. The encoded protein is CASSQTSVHGELFF.

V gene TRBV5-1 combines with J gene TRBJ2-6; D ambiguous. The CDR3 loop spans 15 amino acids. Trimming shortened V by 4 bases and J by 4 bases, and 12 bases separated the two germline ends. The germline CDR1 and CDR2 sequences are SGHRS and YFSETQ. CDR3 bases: TGCGCCAGCAGCAAGACCTTCAGGGGGGCCAACGTCCTGACTTTC. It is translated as CASSKTFRGANVLTF.

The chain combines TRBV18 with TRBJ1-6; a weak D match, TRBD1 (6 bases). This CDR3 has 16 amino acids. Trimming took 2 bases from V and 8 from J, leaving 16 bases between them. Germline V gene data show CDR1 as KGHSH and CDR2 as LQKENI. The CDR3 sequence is CASSPGGRGVDSPLHF. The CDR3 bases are TGTGCCAGCTCACCAGGGGGCAGGGGTGTAGATTCACCCCTCCACTTT.

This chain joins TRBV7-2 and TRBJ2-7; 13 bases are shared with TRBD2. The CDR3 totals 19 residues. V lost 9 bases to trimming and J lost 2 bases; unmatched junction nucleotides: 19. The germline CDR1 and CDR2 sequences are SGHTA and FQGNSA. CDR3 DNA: TGTGCCAGGGATCCTTCCGCGACTAGCGGGAGGTGCTTGGCCTACGAGCAGTACTTC. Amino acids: CARDPSATSGRCLAYEQYF.

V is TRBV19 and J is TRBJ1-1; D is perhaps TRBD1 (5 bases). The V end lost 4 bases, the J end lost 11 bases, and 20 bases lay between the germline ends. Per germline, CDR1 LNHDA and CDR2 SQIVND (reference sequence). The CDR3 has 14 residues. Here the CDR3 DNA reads TGTGCCAGTAGTACTCGTGGCGGGACCGCCAGGGCTTTCTTT. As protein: CASSTRGGTARAFF. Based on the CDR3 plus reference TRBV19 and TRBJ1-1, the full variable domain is DGGITQSPKYLFRKEGQNVTLSCEQNLNHDAMYWYRQDPGQGLRLIYYSQIVNDFQKGDIAEGYSVSREKKESFPLTVTSAQKNPTAFYLCASSTRGGTARAFFGQGTRLTVV.

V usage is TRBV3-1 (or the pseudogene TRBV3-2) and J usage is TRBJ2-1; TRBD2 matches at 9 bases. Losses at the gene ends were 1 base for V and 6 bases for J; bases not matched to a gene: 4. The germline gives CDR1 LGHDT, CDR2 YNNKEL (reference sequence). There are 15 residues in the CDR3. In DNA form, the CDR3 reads TGTGCCAGCAGCCAAGTAGCGGGAGTCGGCAATGAGCAGTTCTTC. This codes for CASSQVAGVGNEQFF.

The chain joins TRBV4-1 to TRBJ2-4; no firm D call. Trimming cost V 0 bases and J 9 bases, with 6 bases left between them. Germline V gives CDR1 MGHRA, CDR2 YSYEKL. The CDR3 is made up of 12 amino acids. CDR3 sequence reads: CASSQETGIQYF. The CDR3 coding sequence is TGCGCCAGCAGCCAAGAAACTGGCATTCAGTACTTC.

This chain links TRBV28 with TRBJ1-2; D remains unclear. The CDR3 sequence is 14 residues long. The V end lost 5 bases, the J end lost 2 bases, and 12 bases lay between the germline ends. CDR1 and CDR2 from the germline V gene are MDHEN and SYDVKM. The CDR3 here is CASSPGISNYGYTF. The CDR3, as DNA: TGTGCCAGCAGTCCCGGAATTAGCAACTATGGCTACACCTTC.

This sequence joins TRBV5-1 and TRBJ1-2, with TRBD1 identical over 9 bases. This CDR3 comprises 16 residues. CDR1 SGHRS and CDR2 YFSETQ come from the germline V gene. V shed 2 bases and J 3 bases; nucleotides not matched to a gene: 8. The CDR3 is CASSFMGQGKDYGYTF. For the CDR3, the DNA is TGCGCCAGCAGCTTCATGGGACAGGGAAAGGACTATGGCTACACCTTC.

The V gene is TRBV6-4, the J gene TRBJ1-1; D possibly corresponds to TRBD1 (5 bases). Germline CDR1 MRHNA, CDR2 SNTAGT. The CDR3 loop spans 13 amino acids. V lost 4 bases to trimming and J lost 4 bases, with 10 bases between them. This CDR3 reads CASSVGAGTEAFF. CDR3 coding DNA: TGTGCCAGCAGTGTAGGGGCAGGCACTGAAGCTTTCTTT.

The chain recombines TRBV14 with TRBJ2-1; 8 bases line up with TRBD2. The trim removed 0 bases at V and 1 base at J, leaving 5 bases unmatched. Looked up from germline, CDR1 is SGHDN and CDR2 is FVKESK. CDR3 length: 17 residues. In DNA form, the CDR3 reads TGTGCCAGCAGCCAAGACGGGGGGGCGCGTTCCTACAATGAGCAGTTCTTC. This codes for CASSQDGGARSYNEQFF.

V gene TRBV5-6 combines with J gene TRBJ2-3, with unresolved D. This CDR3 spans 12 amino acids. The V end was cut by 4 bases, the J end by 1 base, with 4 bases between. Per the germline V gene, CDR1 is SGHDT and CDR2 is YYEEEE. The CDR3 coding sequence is TGTGCCAGCAGCAGAGGCACAGATACGCAGTATTTT. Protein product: CASSRGTDTQYF.

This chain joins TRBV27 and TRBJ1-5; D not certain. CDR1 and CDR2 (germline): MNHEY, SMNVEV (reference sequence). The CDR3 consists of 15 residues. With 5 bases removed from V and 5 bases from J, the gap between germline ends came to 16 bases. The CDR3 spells CASSKSNQAHQPQHF. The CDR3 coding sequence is TGTGCCAGCAGTAAGTCTAATCAAGCTCATCAGCCCCAGCATTTT.

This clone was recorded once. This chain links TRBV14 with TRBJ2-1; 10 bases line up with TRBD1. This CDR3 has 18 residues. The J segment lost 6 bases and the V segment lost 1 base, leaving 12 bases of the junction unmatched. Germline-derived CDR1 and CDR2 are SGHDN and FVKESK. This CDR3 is CASSQVWTGGWVSNEQFF. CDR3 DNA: TGTGCCAGCAGCCAAGTATGGACAGGGGGTTGGGTTTCCAATGAGCAGTTCTTC.

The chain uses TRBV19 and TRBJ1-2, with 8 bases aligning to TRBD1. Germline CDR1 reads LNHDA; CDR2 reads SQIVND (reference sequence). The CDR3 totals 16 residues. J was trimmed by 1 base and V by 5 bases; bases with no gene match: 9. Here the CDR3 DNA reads TGTGCCAGTAGTGGACAGGGAAGTGGGGTTAACTATGGCTACACCTTC. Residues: CASSGQGSGVNYGYTF. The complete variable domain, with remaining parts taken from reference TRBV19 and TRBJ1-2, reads DGGITQSPKYLFRKEGQNVTLSCEQNLNHDAMYWYRQDPGQGLRLIYYSQIVNDFQKGDIAEGYSVSREKKESFPLTVTSAQKNPTAFYLCASSGQGSGVNYGYTFGSGTRLTVV.

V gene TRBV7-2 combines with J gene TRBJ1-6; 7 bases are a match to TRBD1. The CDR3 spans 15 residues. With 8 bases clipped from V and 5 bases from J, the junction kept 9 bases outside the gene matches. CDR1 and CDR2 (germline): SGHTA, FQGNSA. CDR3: CASSRSGTDNSPLHF. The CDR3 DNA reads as TGTGCCAGCTCCCGGTCCGGGACAGATAATTCACCCCTCCACTTT.

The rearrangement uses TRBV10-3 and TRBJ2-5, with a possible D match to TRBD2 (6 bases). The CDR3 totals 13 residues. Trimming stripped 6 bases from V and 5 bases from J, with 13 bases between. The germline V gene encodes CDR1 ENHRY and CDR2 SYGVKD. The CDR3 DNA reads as TGTGCCATCAGGAACCAGGCGGGGGAGACCCAGTACTTC. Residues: CAIRNQAGETQYF.